This T cell receptor beta chain was sequenced for a study of Ad26.COV2.S vaccination and SARS-CoV-2 variants. At the level of the study: As a participant in COV1001, the donor was in the Ad26.COV2.S trial arm.

Profiling relied on immunoSEQ multiplex PCR, and the TCRdb table lists in-frame clones only, not all of them. The sample includes some 320,000 clones, 85% of them seen just once. The study's findings and limits: Post-vaccination breadth of spike-specific CD8+ and CD4+ T cell responses was reportedly substantial. It is possible that the TCR breadth and depth analyses underestimated the total T cell responses.

On this clone itself: The antigen is undetermined.

Documented treatment: 15 to 20 received Ad26.COV2.S at low or high dose, single or two shots; about 5 received placebo; per-sample allocation not given. Collection of samples fell on day 63 after the first vaccine or placebo injection. Participants' vaccine, an Ad26 vector, delivered Wuhan-strain SARS-CoV-2 spike. Germline V CDR1 and CDR2: MNHEY, SVGAGI. The ends were cut back, 8 bases at V and 3 bases at J, with 17 bases in the middle. This CDR3 spans 15 amino acids. The chain joins TRBV6-5 to TRBJ1-3; maybe TRBD1 (6 bases). This clonotype was sampled from a person between 18 and 65 years old who received the Ad26.COV2.S COVID-19 vaccine or a placebo. The sequencing here drew on peripheral blood, taken in a trial of Ad26.COV2.S vaccine versus placebo. The CDR3 bases are TGTGCCAGCTCCCGCACAGGGCTCCGTGGAAACACCATATATTTT. It codes for CASSRTGLRGNTIYF.